The T cell receptor beta chain described here comes from a study of T-cell memory formation after mild COVID-19. Each CDR3 protein gets one entry after TCRdb re-called the 5' RACE reads with MiXCR. Of roughly 180,000 distinct CDR3 sequences listed, 9.5% to 13% are singletons. As regards this clonotype: Its antigen is undetermined.

Study-wide results and limits: Specificity for SARS-CoV-2 was not confirmed among the second-wave clones peaking on day 37. Later expanders leaned toward CD4+, whereas clones contracting from day 15 to 85 were balanced CD4/CD8.

Germline CDR1 DFQATT, CDR2 SNEGSKA (reference sequence). Trimming cost V 3 bases and J 2 bases; bases outside gene matches: 10. The CDR3 has 16 amino acids. The clonotype originates from a man between 18 and 29 years old who had mild COVID-19 (a few samples of this study predate the infection). Cell type and time point are not known. Sequencing was carried out using PBMCs or a T cell subset sorted from them (not recorded which). The V gene is TRBV20-1, the J gene TRBJ1-5; TRBD1 matches at 7 bases. The DNA of the CDR3 is TGCAGTGCTAGGAGGGACAGCGCGCCTCGCAATCAGCCCCAGCATTTT. Its translation is CSARRDSAPRNQPQHF.